The next 12 T cell receptor beta chains were all read from a single sample in a study of shared clonotypes between healthy human individuals. CD45RO-negative cells were positively selected for CCR7, leaving out terminally differentiated effector memory CD45RA+ cells. The protocol was immunoSEQ multiplex PCR, while the TCRdb copy is restricted to in-frame clones and leaves out a portion. The data hold millions of clones, with approximately 95% observed a single time. The sequenced sample consisted of naive CD8+ T cells sorted from blood. Receptors originate from a man in his late teens or twenties in good health.

The chain carries TRBV7-6 and TRBJ2-7; unclear D gene. Trimming left V 3 bases short and J 3 bases short, with 15 bases between. This CDR3 is 15 amino acids long. Germline V gene data show CDR1 as SGHVS and CDR2 as FNYEAQ. This CDR3 reads CASSFTQEGFYEQYF. In DNA form, the CDR3 reads TGTGCCAGCAGCTTCACCCAGGAAGGGTTCTACGAGCAGTACTTC.

The rearrangement links TRBV5-1 to TRBJ2-7; D is perhaps TRBD1 (5 bases). The CDR3 has 15 residues. Trimming pared 2 bases from V and 0 bases from J, leaving 12 bases between. CDR1 is SGHRS, CDR2 YFSETQ, per germline. The CDR3 loop reads CASSLIQESSYEQYF. The CDR3 nucleotides read TGCGCCAGCAGCTTAATACAGGAGAGCTCCTACGAGCAGTACTTC. Full variable domain (outside the CDR3, taken from reference TRBV5-1 and TRBJ2-7): KAGVTQTPRYLIKTRGQQVTLSCSPISGHRSVSWYQQTPGQGLQFLFEYFSETQRNKGNFPGRFSGRQFSNSRSEMNVSTLELGDSALYLCASSLIQESSYEQYFGPGTRLTVT.

This clone was counted a single time. The rearrangement uses TRBV7-6 and TRBJ2-1; D not certain. The ends were cut back, 4 bases at V and 0 bases at J, with 10 bases in the middle. Germline CDR1 SGHVS, CDR2 FNYEAQ. The CDR3 is 15 residues long. CDR3 coding DNA: TGTGCCAGCAGCTCTCATCCCAGCTCCTACAATGAGCAGTTCTTC. It is translated as CASSSHPSSYNEQFF.

The chain carries TRBV5-6 and TRBJ2-1, with D uncertain. The ends were cut back, 3 bases at V and 5 bases at J, with 6 bases in the middle. Germline CDR1 is SGHDT and CDR2 is YYEEEE. The CDR3 is made up of 12 amino acids. CDR3 residues: CASSSPNNEQFF. The CDR3 coding sequence is TGTGCCAGCAGCTCACCTAACAATGAGCAGTTCTTC.

This chain connects TRBV6-1 to TRBJ1-1, with D maybe TRBD1 (5 bases). The germline V gene has CDR1 MNHNS and CDR2 SASEGT. The CDR3 is 14 amino acids. Trimming stripped 4 bases from V and 1 base from J, with 10 bases between. Here the CDR3 DNA reads TGTGCCAGCAGTGTGGGGACGGGGAACACTGAAGCTTTCTTT. Translation gives CASSVGTGNTEAFF.

V gene TRBV2 combines with J gene TRBJ2-7; no clear D gene. Trimming shortened V by 1 base and J by 0 bases, and 10 bases separated the two germline ends. CDR1 is SNHLY and CDR2 is FYNNEI in the germline V gene. This CDR3 has 15 residues. Here the CDR3 reads CASSEGHFLSYEQYF. As DNA, the CDR3 is TGTGCCAGCAGTGAAGGGCATTTCCTCTCCTACGAGCAGTACTTC. Full variable domain (rest looked up from reference TRBV2 and TRBJ2-7): EPEVTQTPSHQVTQMGQEVILRCVPISNHLYFYWYRQILGQKVEFLVSFYNNEISEKSEIFDDQFSVERPDGSNFTLKIRSTKLEDSAMYFCASSEGHFLSYEQYFGPGTRLTVT.

This chain joins TRBV4-1 and TRBJ2-7; no clear D. The V end was cut by 2 bases, the J end by 6 bases, with 11 bases between. CDR3 length: 13 residues. CDR1 is MGHRA and CDR2 is YSYEKL in the germline V gene. CDR3 in amino acids: CASSQSLSSEQYF. As DNA, the CDR3 is TGCGCCAGCAGCCAATCCTTAAGTTCCGAGCAGTACTTC.

The chain uses TRBV5-6 and TRBJ1-2; D gene ambiguous. Trimming pared 3 bases from V and 2 bases from J, leaving 11 bases between. Germline V gives CDR1 SGHDT, CDR2 YYEEEE. The CDR3 covers 14 residues. CDR3: CASSSSPANYGYTF. CDR3 in DNA: TGTGCCAGCAGCTCCTCGCCAGCGAACTATGGCTACACCTTC. The full variable domain, with the rest looked up from reference TRBV5-6 and TRBJ1-2, is DAGVTQSPTHLIKTRGQQVTLRCSPKSGHDTVSWYQQALGQGPQFIFQYYEEEERQRGNFPDRFSGHQFPNYSSELNVNALLLGDSALYLCASSSSPANYGYTFGSGTRLTVV.

This rearrangement joins TRBV9 to TRBJ2-1, with no clear D. This CDR3 region has 11 residues. The V end was cut by 3 bases, the J end by 7 bases, with 5 bases between. Germline V CDR1 and CDR2: SGDLS, YYNGEE. CDR3 sequence reads: CASSGLNEQFF. The CDR3, as DNA: TGTGCCAGCAGCGGTCTAAATGAGCAGTTCTTC.

V and J are TRBV5-4 and TRBJ1-6; 10 nucleotides agree with TRBD1. The CDR3 has 15 amino acids. Germline V CDR1 and CDR2: SGHNT, YYREEE (reference sequence). V was pared by 4 bases and J by 7 bases, with 5 bases of the junction left unmatched. Here the CDR3 reads CASSQQGQGNSPLHF. The CDR3, as DNA: TGTGCCAGCAGCCAACAGGGACAGGGGAATTCACCCCTCCACTTT. Full variable domain (outside the CDR3, taken from reference TRBV5-4 and TRBJ1-6): ETGVTQSPTHLIKTRGQQVTLRCSSQSGHNTVSWYQQALGQGPQFIFQYYREEENGRGNFPPRFSGLQFPNYSSELNVNALELDDSALYLCASSQQGQGNSPLHFGNGTRLTVT.

Turning to this clone: This sample also contains other DNA sequences that code for the same CDR3. The gene calls are TRBV5-4 and TRBJ2-7, with a possible D match to TRBD2 (5 bases). Deletions cut 0 bases from V and 3 bases from J, with 10 bases between. The CDR3 loop spans 14 amino acids. Germline CDR1 and CDR2: SGHNT and YYREEE (reference sequence). CDR3 sequence reads: CASSLGSSGYEQYF. CDR3 DNA sequence: TGTGCCAGCAGCTTGGGATCGAGCGGCTACGAGCAGTACTTC.

This clone showed up just once. The V and J genes are TRBV21-1 and TRBJ1-6. TRBV21-1 is noted as a pseudogene. CDR3 length: 14 amino acids. The CDR3 nucleotides are TGTGCCAGCCCCTGGGTAGGGGACAATTCACCCCTCCACTTT. Its protein product is CASPWVGDNSPLHF.